Each of the 14 T cell receptor beta chains below was sequenced from the same sample in a study of T cell repertoires in cytomegalovirus infection. TCRdb analysed the reads with MiXCR anew, one entry per CDR3 protein. This sample has under 800,000 distinct CDR3 sequences, with 24% found just once. The sample comprised CD8+ T cells from PBMCs. The receptors were gathered from a human donor in good health (CMV status not recorded). Some clones in this sample may be carry-over from other donors' samples.

This clonotype appeared a few times. The rearrangement uses TRBV28 and TRBJ2-5; D not certain. The CDR3 has 15 residues. The germline gives CDR1 MDHEN, CDR2 SYDVKM. V lost 5 bases and J lost 0, with 13 bases in between. Here the CDR3 reads CASSPPGAHQETQYF. CDR3 DNA sequence: TGTGCCAGCAGTCCCCCAGGAGCCCACCAAGAGACCCAGTACTTC.

This clonotype was seen repeatedly, ten times or more. The chain couples TRBV7-9 to TRBJ2-1, with TRBD2 identical over 7 bases. Looked up from germline, CDR1 is SEHNR and CDR2 is FQNEAQ (reference sequence). The V segment lost 5 bases and the J segment 0 bases; nucleotides outside the gene matches: 13. The CDR3 runs 18 residues. The CDR3 is CASSPWGGDRSSYNEQFF. The CDR3 nucleotides are TGTGCCAGCAGCCCGTGGGGGGGGGATAGGAGCTCCTACAATGAGCAGTTCTTC.

The rearrangement links TRBV15 to TRBJ2-3; 9 bases agree with TRBD2. The CDR3 sequence is 17 residues long. Germline assignment: CDR1 LNHNV and CDR2 YYDKDF (reference sequence). The V gene end was trimmed by 1 base and the J gene end by 2 bases; junction bases not matched to a gene: 7. The CDR3 bases are TGTGCCACCAGCAGAGCGGTAGCGGGGGTGTCCACAGATACGCAGTATTTT. It codes for CATSRAVAGVSTDTQYF.

This clonotype occurred a few times. The V gene is TRBV24-1, the J gene TRBJ2-3; either TRBD1 or TRBD2 may supply D (6 bases each). This CDR3 comprises 17 residues. CDR1 and CDR2 from the germline V gene are KGHDR and SFDVKD. The ends were cut back, 3 bases at V and 1 base at J, with 16 bases in the middle. The CDR3, as DNA: TGTGCCACCAGTGATCCGGAAGGGGGGATAGGCACAGATACGCAGTATTTT. As protein: CATSDPEGGIGTDTQYF.

The rearrangement joins TRBV28 to TRBJ2-3, with unresolved D. Germline V CDR1 and CDR2: MDHEN, SYDVKM. The V and J ends lost 9 bases and 0 bases respectively, with 16 bases between them. This CDR3 spans 15 amino acids. CDR3 nucleotide sequence: TGTGCCAGTGCCAAGTGGGCCACTAGCACAGATACGCAGTATTTT. Amino acid sequence: CASAKWATSTDTQYF.

This clonotype was recorded many times. The genes are TRBV12-3 or TRBV12-4 and TRBJ2-3, with D unresolved. The length of the CDR3 is 13 residues. Trimming removed 10 bases at V and 0 bases at J, with 11 bases between. The CDR3 region is CATSKGSTDTQYF. CDR3 bases: TGTGCCACCTCGAAGGGAAGCACAGATACGCAGTATTTT.

The J gene is TRBJ1-5, the V gene TRBV20-1; 9 bases are a match to TRBD1. The V segment lost 6 bases and the J segment 7 bases; nucleotides outside the gene matches: 7. The CDR3 totals 13 residues. From germline, CDR1 is DFQATT and CDR2 SNEGSKA (reference sequence). The CDR3 sequence: CSATQGAGQPQHF. CDR3 sequence (DNA): TGCAGTGCAACACAGGGGGCAGGGCAGCCCCAGCATTTT.

The chain carries TRBV12-5 and TRBJ2-5; D is undetermined. CDR1 is LGHNT and CDR2 is FRNRAP in the germline V gene. This CDR3 spans 15 amino acids. The V end was cut by 9 bases, the J end by 1 base, with 18 bases between. The CDR3 coding sequence is TGTGCTAGCACCGGAACTCCGACGGTCCAAGAGACCCAGTACTTC. Translation: CASTGTPTVQETQYF.

The chain carries TRBV6-2 or TRBV6-3 and TRBJ2-7, with 9 bases identical to TRBD1. Trimming removed 7 bases from V and 2 bases from J; junction bases left unmatched: 15. The CDR3 extends over 17 amino acids. Germline assignment: CDR1 MNHEY and CDR2 SVGEGT. CDR3 loop: CASTFDPGQGIPYEQYV. DNA of the CDR3: TGTGCCAGCACTTTTGATCCGGGACAGGGAATCCCCTACGAGCAGTACGTC.

This clonotype was seen at least ten times. This rearrangement joins TRBV28 to TRBJ2-7; weak D call: TRBD2 (6 bases). Germline V lookup: CDR1 MDHEN, CDR2 SYDVKM. The CDR3 has 13 amino acids. V lost 2 bases, J lost 1 base, and 6 bases lay in between. CDR3 sequence: CASSLGTSYEQYV. The CDR3 DNA follows: TGTGCCAGCAGTTTAGGGACTTCCTACGAGCAGTACGTC.

A note on this clonotype: It may be a read error: a sequence one base away is much more abundant. The chain combines TRBV6-5 with TRBJ1-4; D is unresolved. CDR1 and CDR2 (germline): MNHEY, SVGAGI. This CDR3 has 16 residues. V was clipped by 8 bases and J by 0 bases, with 16 bases between them. The DNA of the CDR3 is TGTGCCAGCTGTTTTGTTATAAGGCCAACTAATGAAAAACTGTTTTTT. It yields the protein CASCFVIRPTNEKLFF.

This chain uses TRBV23-1 with TRBJ2-4; TRBD2 matches at 7 bases. TRBV23-1 is sorted into the ORF group, with uncertain function. Trimming took 0 bases from V and 2 from J; bases not matched to a gene: 1. The CDR3 is 15 residues long. Written as DNA, the CDR3 is TGCGCCAGCAGTCAATCGGGGGGGTCCAAAAACATTCAGTACTTC. Translating it yields CASSQSGGSKNIQYF.

This clonotype was observed many times. At one of its ends the junction is not consistent with the germline gene, which may arise from a read error. The V gene is TRBV7-6, the J gene TRBJ1-4; D is uncertain. Per the germline V gene, CDR1 is SGHVS and CDR2 is FNYEAQ. The length of the CDR3 is 14 residues. In DNA, the CDR3 is TGTGCCAGCAGCATAGCCGACTTAAATGAAAAACTGTTTTTT. Translated, it gives CASSIADLNEKLFF.

The CDR3 DNA reads as TGTGCCAGCAGTGACGGGCCCCCTAACTATGGCTACACCTTC. Translation: CASSDGPPNYGYTF. The rearrangement uses TRBV6-4 and TRBJ1-2; D not certain. The germline V and J ends were trimmed by 2 bases and 0 bases, with 7 bases remaining between them. The CDR3 loop spans 14 amino acids. The germline V gene has CDR1 MRHNA and CDR2 SNTAGT.